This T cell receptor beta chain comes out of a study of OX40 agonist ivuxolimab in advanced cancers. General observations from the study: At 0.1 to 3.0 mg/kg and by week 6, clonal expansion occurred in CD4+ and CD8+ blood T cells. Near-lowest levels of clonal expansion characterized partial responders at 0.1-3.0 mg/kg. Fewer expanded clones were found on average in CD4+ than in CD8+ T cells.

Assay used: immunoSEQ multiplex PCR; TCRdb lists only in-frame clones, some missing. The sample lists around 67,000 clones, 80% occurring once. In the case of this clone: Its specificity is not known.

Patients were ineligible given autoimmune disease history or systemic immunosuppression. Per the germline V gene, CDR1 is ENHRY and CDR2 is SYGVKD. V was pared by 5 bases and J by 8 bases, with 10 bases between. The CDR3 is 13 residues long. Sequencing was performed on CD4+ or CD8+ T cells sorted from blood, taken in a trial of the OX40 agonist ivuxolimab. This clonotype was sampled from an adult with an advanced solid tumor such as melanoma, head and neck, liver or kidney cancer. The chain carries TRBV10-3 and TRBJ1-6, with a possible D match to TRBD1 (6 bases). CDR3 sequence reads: CAISQDSDSPLHF. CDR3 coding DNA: TGTGCCATCAGTCAGGACAGTGATTCACCCCTCCACTTT.